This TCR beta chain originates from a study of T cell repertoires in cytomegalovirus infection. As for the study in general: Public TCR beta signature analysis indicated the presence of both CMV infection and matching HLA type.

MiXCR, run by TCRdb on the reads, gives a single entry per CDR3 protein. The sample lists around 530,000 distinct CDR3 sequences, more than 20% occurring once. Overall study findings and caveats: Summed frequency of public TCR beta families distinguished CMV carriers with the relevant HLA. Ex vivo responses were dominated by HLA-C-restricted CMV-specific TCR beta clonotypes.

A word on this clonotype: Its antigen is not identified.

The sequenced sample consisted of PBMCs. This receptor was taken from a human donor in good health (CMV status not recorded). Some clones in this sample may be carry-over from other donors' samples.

DNA of the CDR3: TGTGCCAGCAGCGCCGGGAGCGTCCCCGGACAGGGGGCTGGAGATACGCAGTATTTT. Its protein is CASSAGSVPGQGAGDTQYF. This sequence joins TRBV5-4 and TRBJ2-3, with 11 bases matching TRBD1. The CDR3 is 19 amino acids. The J segment lost 5 bases and the V segment lost 4 bases, leaving 18 bases of the junction unmatched. Germline V gene lookup returns CDR1 SGHNT and CDR2 YYREEE (reference sequence).